The following is a TCR beta chain sequence with its context. The record originates from a study of blood T cell repertoires in COVID-19. In the study's own analysis: Cell counts per sample came from amplifying reference gene primers. The method was immunoSEQ multiplex PCR; TCRdb's version includes in-frame clones alone and lacks a portion of them. D and trimming come from the DNA, and the V and J calls and clone size come from that table. The data contain about 300,000 clones, 85% of them singletons. Sequenced: PBMCs or T cells enriched from blood (not recorded which). The TCR originated in a woman aged 25 to 45 who had been exposed to COVID-19.

The CDR3 loop is CASRGTGVISEQFF. The CDR3 nucleotides are TGTGCCAGCAGAGGGACAGGAGTGATCAGCGAGCAGTTCTTC. This chain uses TRBV2 with TRBJ2-1; 8 nucleotides line up with TRBD1. The V segment lost 6 bases and the J segment 10 bases; nucleotides outside the gene matches: 11. CDR1 SNHLY and CDR2 FYNNEI come from the germline V gene. The CDR3 extends over 14 amino acids.